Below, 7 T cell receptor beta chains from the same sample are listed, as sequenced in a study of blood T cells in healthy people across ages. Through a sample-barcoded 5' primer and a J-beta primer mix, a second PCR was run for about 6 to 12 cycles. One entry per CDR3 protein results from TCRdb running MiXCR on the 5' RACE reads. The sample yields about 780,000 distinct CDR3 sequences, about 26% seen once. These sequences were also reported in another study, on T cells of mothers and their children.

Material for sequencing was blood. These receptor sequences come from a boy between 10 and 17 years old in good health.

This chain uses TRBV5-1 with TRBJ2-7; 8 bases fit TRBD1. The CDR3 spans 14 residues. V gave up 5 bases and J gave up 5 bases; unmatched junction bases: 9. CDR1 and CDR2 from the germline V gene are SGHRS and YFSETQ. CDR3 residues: CASSYDRGENEQYF. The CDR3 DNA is TGCGCCAGCAGTTACGACAGGGGTGAGAACGAGCAGTACTTC.

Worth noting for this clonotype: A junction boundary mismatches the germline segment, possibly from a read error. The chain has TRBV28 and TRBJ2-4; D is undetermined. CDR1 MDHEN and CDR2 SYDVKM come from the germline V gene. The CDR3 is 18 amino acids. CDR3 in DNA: TGTGCCAGCAGTTTATGGGCCCAATCTCTCTTAGCCAAACACATTCAGTACTTC. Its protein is CASSLWAQSLLAKHIQYF.

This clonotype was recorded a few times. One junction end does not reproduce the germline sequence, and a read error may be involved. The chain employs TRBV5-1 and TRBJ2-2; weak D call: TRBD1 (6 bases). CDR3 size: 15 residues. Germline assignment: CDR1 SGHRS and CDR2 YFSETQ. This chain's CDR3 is CASSSGHLNTGELFF. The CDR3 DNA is TGCGCTAGCAGCTCGGGACACCTGAACACCGGGGAGCTGTTTTTT.

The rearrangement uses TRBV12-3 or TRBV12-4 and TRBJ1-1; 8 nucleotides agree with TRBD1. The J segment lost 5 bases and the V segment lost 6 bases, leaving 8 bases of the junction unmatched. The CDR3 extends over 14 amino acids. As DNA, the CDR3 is TGTGCCAGCAGCCACGACAGGGGACGGACTGAAGCTTTCTTT. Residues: CASSHDRGRTEAFF.

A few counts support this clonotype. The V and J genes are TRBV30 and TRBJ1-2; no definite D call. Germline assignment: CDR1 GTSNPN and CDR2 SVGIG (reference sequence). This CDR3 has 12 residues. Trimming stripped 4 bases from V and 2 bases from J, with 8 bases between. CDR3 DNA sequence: TGTGCCTGGAACGCAGAGAACTATGGCTACACCTTC. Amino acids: CAWNAENYGYTF.

The CDR3 region is CASSSRRVEQYF. Written as DNA, the CDR3 is TGTGCCAGCAGTTCGCGCAGGGTTGAGCAGTACTTC. The chain employs TRBV28 and TRBJ2-7; possibly TRBD1 for D (5 bases). CDR3 size: 12 residues. V was cut by 4 bases and J by 7 bases, with 11 bases left in between. Germline CDR1 and CDR2: MDHEN and SYDVKM.

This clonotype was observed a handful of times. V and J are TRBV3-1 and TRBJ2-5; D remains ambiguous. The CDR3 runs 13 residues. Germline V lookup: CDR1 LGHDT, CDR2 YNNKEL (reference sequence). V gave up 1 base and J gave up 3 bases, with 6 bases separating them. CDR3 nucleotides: TGTGCCAGCAGCCAAGCCGGAAAAGAGACCCAGTACTTC. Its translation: CASSQAGKETQYF.